The clone carrying this T cell receptor beta chain was recorded at least ten times. The target antigen is unknown. The germline V gene encodes CDR1 DFQATT and CDR2 SNEGSKA (reference sequence). The ends were cut back, 2 bases at V and 0 bases at J, with 7 bases in the middle. The CDR3 covers 14 residues. This sample stems from a study of identical twins. Whole-study findings and limits: Among out-of-frame alpha sequences shared by twins, low generation probability occurred in excess. Compared with models, monozygotic twins showed more out-of-frame TCR alpha sharing. Zero-insertion analyses might be partly confounded by invariant T cells like MAIT and iNKT.

MiXCR, applied by TCRdb to the 5' RACE reads, yields one record per CDR3 protein. Among fewer than 350,000 distinct CDR3 sequences listed, around 8.8% were seen once. The sample was also reused in another study, on yellow fever vaccine responses in identical twins.

The specimen sequenced was memory (CD45RO+) T cells sorted from blood. The chain couples TRBV20-1 to TRBJ2-2; TRBD1 might be the D (5 bases). This TCR derives from a woman in her late teens or twenties in good health. The chain's CDR3 is CSARKTANTGELFF. The CDR3 region has the DNA TGCAGTGCTAGAAAGACAGCGAACACCGGGGAGCTGTTTTTT.